The T cell receptor (beta chain) under discussion was sequenced for a study of regulatory T cells in long-lasting Graves disease. Study-wide results and limits: Sharing of public clonotypes was greater in persistent patients (2,741) than in new patients (fewer than 1,000).

Time point defined: newly diagnosed GD, antithyroid drugs for less than 3 months. There was RNA extracted from PBMCs, and the TCR library was made from it. Researchers made TCR beta libraries by using iRepertoire HTBI primers and running Arm-PCR on CDR3 regions. MiXCR, applied by TCRdb to the multiplex PCR reads, yields one record per CDR3 protein. The data contain around 500,000 distinct CDR3 sequences, 16% of them singletons. For this clonotype: Its target is not known.

The CDR3 extends over 15 amino acids. Losses at the gene ends were 0 bases for V and 7 bases for J; bases not matched to a gene: 3. The germline V gene has CDR1 MNHEY and CDR2 SVGEGT. The sample also formed part of further work on T cells in Graves' hyperthyroidism and ophthalmopathy.

The sequence derives from a woman aged 40 to 65 with Graves disease. The chain couples TRBV6-2 or TRBV6-3 to TRBJ1-6, with 7 nucleotides matching TRBD1. The material was peripheral blood mononuclear cells (PBMCs), obtained at new diagnosis, from a patient treated with antithyroid drugs. CDR3 region: CASSYSGQANSPLHF. Written as DNA, the CDR3 is TGTGCCAGCAGTTACTCCGGACAGGCGAATTCACCCCTCCACTTT.